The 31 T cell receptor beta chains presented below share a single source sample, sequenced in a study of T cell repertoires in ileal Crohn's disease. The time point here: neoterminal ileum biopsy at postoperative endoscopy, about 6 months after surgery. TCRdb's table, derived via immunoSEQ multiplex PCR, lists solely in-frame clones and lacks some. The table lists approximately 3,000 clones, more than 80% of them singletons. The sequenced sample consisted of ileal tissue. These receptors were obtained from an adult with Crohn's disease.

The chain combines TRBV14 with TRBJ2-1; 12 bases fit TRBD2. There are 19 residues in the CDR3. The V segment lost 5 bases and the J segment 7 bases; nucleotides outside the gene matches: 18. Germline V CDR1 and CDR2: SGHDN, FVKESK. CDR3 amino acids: CASSSLRPRLAGGPNEQFF. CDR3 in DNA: TGTGCCAGCAGCTCCCTCAGGCCCCGGCTAGCGGGGGGGCCAAATGAGCAGTTCTTC.

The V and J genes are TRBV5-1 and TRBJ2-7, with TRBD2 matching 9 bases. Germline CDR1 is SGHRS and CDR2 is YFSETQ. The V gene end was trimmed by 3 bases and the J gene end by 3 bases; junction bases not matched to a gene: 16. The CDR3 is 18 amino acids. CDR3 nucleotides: TGCGCCAGCAGCTCCGACCTGGGCGGGGGGGCAGGTGGCTACGAGCAGTACTTC. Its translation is CASSSDLGGGAGGYEQYF.

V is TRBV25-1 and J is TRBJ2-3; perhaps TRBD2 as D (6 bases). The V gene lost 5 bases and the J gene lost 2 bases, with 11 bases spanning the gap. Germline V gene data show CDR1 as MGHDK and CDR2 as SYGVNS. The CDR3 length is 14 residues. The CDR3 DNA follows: TGTGCCAGCAGTCAGCGGGTGCTCACAGATACGCAGTATTTT. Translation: CASSQRVLTDTQYF.

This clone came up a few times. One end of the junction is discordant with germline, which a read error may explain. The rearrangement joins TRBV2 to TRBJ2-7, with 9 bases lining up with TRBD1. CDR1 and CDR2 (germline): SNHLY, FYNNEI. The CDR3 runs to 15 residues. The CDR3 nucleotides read TGTGCCAGCAGTCAAGCCAGGGACAGGGTCCTCGAGCAGTACTTC. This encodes CASSQARDRVLEQYF.

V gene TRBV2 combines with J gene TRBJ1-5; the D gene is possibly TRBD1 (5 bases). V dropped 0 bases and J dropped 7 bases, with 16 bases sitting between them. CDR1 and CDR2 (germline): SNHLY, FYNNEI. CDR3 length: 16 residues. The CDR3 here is CASSEAPFGGEQPQHF. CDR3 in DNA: TGTGCCAGCAGTGAAGCCCCCTTCGGGGGGGAACAGCCCCAGCATTTT.

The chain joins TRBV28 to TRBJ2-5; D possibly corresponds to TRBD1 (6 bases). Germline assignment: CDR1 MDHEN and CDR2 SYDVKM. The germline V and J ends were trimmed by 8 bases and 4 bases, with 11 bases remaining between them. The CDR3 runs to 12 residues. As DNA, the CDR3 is TGTGCCAGCTCTACAGGGACAGAGACCCAGTACTTC. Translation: CASSTGTETQYF.

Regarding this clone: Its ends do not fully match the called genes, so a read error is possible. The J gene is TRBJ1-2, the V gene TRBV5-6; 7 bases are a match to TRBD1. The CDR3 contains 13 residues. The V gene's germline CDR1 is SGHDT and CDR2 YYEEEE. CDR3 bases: TGTGCCAGCAGGTTGGACAGGCTTTATGGCTACACCTTC. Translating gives CASRLDRLYGYTF.

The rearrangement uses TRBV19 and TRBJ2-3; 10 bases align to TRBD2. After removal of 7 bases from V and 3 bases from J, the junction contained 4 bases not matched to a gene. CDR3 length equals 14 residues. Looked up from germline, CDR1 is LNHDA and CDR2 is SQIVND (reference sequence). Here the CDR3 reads CASTAGGPTDTQYF. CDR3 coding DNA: TGTGCCAGTACAGCGGGAGGGCCGACAGATACGCAGTATTTT.

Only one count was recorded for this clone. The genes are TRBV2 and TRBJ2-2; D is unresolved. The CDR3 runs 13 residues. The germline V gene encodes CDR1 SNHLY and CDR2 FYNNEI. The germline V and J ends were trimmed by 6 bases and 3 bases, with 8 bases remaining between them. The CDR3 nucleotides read TGTGCCAGCAGGCTAGGATACACCGGGGAGCTGTTTTTT. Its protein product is CASRLGYTGELFF.

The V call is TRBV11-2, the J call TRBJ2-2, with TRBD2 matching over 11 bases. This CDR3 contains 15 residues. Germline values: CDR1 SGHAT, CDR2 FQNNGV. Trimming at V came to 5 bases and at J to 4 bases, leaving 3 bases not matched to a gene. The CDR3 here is CASSIGTSGTGELFF. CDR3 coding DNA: TGTGCCAGCAGCATCGGGACTAGCGGCACCGGGGAGCTGTTTTTT.

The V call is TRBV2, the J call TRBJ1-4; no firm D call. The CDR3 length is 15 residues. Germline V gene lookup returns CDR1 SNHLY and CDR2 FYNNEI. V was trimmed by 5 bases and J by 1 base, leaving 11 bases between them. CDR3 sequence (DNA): TGTGCCAGCAGTACCACTGAGCGAACTAATGAAAAACTGTTTTTT. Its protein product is CASSTTERTNEKLFF.

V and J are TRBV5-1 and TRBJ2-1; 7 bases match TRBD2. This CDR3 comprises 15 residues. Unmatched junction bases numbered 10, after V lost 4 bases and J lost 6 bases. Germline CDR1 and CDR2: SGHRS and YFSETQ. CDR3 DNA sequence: TGCGCCAGCAGCCCAGCCACCGCGGGGGTCAATGAGCAGTTCTTC. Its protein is CASSPATAGVNEQFF. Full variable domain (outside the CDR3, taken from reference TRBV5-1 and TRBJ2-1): KAGVTQTPRYLIKTRGQQVTLSCSPISGHRSVSWYQQTPGQGLQFLFEYFSETQRNKGNFPGRFSGRQFSNSRSEMNVSTLELGDSALYLCASSPATAGVNEQFFGPGTRLTVL.

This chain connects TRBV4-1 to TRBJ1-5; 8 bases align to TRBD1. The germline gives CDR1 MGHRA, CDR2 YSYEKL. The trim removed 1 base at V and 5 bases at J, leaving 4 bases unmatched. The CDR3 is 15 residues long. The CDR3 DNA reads TGCGCCAGCAGCCAAGGGACAGGGAGGCATCAGCCCCAGCATTTT. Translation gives CASSQGTGRHQPQHF.

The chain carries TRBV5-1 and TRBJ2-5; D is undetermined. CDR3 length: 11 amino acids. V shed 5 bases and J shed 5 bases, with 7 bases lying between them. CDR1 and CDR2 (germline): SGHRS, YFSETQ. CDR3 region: CASRLGETQYF. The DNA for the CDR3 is TGCGCCAGCAGGCTAGGGGAGACCCAGTACTTC.

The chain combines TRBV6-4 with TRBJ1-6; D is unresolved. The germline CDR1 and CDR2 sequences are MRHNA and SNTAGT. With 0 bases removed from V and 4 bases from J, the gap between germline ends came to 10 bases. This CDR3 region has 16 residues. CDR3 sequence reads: CASSDSSLWYNSPLHF. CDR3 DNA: TGTGCCAGCAGTGACTCCAGCCTGTGGTATAATTCACCCCTCCACTTT.

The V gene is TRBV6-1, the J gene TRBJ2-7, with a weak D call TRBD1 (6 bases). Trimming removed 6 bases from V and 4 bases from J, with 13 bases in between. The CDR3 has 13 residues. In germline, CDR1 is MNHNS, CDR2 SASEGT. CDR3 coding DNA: TGTGCCAGCAGCCGGACAGTAGAGTACGAGCAGTACTTC. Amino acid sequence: CASSRTVEYEQYF.

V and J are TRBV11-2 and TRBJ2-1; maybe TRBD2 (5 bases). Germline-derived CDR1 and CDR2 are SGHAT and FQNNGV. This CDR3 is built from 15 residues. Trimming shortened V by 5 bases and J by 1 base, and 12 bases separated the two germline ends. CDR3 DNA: TGTGCCAGCAGCCCCCCGGGGAGTTCCTACAATGAGCAGTTCTTC. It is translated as CASSPPGSSYNEQFF.

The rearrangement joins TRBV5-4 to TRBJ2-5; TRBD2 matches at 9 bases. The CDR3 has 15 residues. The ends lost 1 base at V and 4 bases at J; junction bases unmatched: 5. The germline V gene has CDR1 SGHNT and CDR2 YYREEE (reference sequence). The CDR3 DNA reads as TGTGCCAGCAGCTTGTCTAGCGGGACAGTAGAGACCCAGTACTTC. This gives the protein CASSLSSGTVETQYF. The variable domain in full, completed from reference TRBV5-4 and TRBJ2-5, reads ETGVTQSPTHLIKTRGQQVTLRCSSQSGHNTVSWYQQALGQGPQFIFQYYREEENGRGNFPPRFSGLQFPNYSSELNVNALELDDSALYLCASSLSSGTVETQYFGPGTRLLVL.

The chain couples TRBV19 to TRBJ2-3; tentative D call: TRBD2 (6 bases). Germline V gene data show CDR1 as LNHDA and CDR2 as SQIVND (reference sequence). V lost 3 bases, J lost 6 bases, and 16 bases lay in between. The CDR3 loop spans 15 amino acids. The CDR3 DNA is TGTGCCAGTAGTATCGGGGGACGGCCGTTGGATACGCAGTATTTT. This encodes CASSIGGRPLDTQYF.

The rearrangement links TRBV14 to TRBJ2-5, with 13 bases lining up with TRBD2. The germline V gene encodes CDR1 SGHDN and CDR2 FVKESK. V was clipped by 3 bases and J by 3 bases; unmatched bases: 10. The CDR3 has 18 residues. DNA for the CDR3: TGTGCCAGCAGCCAGGCGGGATGGACTAGCGGGAGTAAAGAGACCCAGTACTTC. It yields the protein CASSQAGWTSGSKETQYF.

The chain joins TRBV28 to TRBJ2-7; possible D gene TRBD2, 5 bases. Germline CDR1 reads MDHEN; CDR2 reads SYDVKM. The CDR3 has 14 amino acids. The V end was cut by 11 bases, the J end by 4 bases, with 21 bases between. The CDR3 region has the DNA TGTGCCTCGGAGCCTACCGGGGTTTCGTACGAGCAGTACTTC. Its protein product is CASEPTGVSYEQYF.

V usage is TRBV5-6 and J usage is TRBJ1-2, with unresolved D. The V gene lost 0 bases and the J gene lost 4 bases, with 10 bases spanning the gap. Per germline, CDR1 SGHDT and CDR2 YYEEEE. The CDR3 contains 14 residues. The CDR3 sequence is CASSLAAGPYGYTF. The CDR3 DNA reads TGTGCCAGCAGCTTGGCGGCAGGCCCCTATGGCTACACCTTC.

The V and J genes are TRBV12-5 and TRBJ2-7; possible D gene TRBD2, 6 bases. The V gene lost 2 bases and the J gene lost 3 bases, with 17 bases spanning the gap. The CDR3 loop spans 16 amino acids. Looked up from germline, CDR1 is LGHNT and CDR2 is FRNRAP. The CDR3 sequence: CASGLPPEVGGYEQYF. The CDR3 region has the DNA TGTGCTAGTGGTTTGCCACCAGAGGTCGGGGGCTACGAGCAGTACTTC.

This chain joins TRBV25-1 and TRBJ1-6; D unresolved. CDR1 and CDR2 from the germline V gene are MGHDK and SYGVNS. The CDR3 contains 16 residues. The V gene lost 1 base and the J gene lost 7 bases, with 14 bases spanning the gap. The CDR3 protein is CASSESGASLNSPLHF. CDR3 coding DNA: TGTGCCAGCAGTGAATCGGGCGCCTCCTTGAATTCACCCCTCCACTTT. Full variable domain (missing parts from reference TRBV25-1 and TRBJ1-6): EADIYQTPRYLVIGTGKKITLECSQTMGHDKMYWYQQDPGMELHLIHYSYGVNSTEKGDLSSESTVSRIRTEHFPLTLESARPSHTSQYLCASSESGASLNSPLHFGNGTRLTVT.

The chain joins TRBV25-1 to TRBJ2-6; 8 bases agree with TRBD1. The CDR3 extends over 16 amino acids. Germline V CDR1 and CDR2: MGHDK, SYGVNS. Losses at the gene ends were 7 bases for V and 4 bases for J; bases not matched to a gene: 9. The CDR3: CASMGQANLGANVLTF. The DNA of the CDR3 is TGTGCCAGCATGGGACAGGCCAATCTCGGGGCCAACGTCCTGACTTTC.

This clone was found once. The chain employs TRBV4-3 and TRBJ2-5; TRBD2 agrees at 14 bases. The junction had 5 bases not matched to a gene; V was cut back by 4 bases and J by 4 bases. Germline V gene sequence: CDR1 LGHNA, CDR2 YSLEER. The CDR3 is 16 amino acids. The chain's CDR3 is CASSPSGTSGGETQYF. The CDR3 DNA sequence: TGCGCCAGCAGCCCCTCTGGGACTAGCGGGGGAGAGACCCAGTACTTC.

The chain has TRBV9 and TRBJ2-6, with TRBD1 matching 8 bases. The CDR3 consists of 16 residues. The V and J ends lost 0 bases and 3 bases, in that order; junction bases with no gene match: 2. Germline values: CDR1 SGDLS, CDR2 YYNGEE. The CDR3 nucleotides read TGTGCCAGCAGCGTAGGACAGGGGATTGGGGCCAACGTCCTGACTTTC. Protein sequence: CASSVGQGIGANVLTF.

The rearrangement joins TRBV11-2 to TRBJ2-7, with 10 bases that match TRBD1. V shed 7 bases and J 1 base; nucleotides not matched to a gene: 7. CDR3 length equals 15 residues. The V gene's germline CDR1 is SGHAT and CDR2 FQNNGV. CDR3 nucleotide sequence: TGTGCCAGCAACAACCGGGACAGGGGATCCTACGAGCAGTACTTC. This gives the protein CASNNRDRGSYEQYF. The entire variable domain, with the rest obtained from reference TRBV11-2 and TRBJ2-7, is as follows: EAGVAQSPRYKIIEKRQSVAFWCNPISGHATLYWYQQILGQGPKLLIQFQNNGVVDDSQLPKDRFSAERLKGVDSTLKIQPAKLEDSAVYLCASNNRDRGSYEQYFGPGTRLTVT.

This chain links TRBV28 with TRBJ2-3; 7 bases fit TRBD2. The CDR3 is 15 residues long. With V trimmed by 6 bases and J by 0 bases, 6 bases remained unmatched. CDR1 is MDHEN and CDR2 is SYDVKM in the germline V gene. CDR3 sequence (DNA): TGTGCCAGCAGCCCGGCGGGAGTTAGCACAGATACGCAGTATTTT. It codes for CASSPAGVSTDTQYF.

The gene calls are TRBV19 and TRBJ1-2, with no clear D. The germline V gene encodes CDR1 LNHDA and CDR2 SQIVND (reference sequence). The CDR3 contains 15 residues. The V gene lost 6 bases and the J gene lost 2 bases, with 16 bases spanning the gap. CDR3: CASSNGIRRNYGYTF. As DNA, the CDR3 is TGTGCCAGTAGCAATGGGATCAGGAGGAACTATGGCTACACCTTC.

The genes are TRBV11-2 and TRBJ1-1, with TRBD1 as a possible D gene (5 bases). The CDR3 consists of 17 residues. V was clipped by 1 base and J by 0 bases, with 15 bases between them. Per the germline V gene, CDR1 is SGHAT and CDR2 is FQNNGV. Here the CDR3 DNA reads TGTGCCAGCAGCTTAGTGTCGATGGGGACTTTGAACACTGAAGCTTTCTTT. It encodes CASSLVSMGTLNTEAFF.